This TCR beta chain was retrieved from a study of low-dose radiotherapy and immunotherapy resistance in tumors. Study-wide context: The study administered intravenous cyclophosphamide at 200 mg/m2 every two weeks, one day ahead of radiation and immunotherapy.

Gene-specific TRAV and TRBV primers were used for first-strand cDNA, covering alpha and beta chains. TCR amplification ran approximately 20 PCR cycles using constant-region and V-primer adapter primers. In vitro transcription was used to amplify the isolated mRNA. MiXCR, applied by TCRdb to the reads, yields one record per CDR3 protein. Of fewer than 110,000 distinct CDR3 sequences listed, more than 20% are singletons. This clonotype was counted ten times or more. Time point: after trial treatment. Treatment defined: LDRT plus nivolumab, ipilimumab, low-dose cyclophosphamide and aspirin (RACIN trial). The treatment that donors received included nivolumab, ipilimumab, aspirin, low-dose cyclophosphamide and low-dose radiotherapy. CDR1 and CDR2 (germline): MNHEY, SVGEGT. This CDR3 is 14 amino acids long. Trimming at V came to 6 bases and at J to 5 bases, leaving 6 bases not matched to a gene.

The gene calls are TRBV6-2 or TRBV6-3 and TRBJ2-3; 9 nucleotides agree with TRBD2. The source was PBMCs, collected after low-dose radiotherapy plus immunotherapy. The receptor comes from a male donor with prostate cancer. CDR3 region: CASSPTSGGDTQYF. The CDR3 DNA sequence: TGTGCCAGCAGCCCGACTAGCGGCGGAGATACGCAGTATTTT.